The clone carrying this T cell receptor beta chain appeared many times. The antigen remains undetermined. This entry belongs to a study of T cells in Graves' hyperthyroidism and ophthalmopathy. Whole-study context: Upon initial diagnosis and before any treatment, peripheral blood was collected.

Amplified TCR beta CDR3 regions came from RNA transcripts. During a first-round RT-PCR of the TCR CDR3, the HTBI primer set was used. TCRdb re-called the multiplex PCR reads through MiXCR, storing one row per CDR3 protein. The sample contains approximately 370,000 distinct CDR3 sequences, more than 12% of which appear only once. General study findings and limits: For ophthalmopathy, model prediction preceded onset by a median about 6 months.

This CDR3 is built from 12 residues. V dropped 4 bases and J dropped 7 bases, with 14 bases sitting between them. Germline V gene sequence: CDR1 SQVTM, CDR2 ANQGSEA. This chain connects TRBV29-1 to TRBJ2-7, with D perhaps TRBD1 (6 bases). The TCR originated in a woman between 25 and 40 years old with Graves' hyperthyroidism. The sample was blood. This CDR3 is CSVGTAVWEQYF. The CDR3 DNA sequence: TGCAGCGTTGGGACAGCGGTCTGGGAGCAGTACTTC.